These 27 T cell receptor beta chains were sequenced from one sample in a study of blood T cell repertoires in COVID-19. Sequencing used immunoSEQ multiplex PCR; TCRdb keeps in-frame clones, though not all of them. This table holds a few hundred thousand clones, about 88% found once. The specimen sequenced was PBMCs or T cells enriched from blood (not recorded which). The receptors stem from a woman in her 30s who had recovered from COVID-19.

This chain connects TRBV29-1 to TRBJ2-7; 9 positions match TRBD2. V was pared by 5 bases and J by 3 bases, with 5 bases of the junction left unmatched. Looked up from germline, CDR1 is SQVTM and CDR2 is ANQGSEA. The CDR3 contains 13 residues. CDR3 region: CSVWASGDYEQYF. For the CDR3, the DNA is TGCAGCGTTTGGGCTAGCGGGGACTACGAGCAGTACTTC.

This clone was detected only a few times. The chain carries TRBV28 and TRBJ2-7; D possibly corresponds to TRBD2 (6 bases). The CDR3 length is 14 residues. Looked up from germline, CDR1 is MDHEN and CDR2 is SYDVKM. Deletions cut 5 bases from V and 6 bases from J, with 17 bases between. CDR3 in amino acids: CASSPRLGVAEQYF. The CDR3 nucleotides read TGTGCCAGCAGTCCCAGACTAGGAGTGGCCGAGCAGTACTTC.

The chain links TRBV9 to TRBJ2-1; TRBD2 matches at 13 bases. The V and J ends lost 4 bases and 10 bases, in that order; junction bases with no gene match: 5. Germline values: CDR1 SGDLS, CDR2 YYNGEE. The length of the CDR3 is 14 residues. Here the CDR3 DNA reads TGTGCCAGCAGCCCACAGACTAGCGGGGGGGAGCAGTTCTTC. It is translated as CASSPQTSGGEQFF.

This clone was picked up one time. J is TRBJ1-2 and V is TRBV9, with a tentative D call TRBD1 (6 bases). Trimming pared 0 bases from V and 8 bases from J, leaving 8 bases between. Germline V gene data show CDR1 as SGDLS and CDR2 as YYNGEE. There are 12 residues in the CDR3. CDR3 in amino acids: CASSVVQGGYTF. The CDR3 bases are TGTGCCAGCAGCGTAGTCCAGGGGGGCTACACCTTC.

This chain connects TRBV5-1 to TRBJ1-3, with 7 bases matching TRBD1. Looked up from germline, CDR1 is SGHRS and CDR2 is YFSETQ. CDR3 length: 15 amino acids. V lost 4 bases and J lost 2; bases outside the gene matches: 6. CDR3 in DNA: TGCGCCAGCAGCCCGACTACAGGGGCTGGAAACACCATATATTTT. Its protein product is CASSPTTGAGNTIYF.

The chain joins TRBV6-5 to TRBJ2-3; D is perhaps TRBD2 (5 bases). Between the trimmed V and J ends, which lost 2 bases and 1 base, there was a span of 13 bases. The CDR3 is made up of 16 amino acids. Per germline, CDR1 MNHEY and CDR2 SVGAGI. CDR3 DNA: TGTGCCAGCAGTTACACCAGGAGGCCCCGCACAGATACGCAGTATTTT. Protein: CASSYTRRPRTDTQYF.

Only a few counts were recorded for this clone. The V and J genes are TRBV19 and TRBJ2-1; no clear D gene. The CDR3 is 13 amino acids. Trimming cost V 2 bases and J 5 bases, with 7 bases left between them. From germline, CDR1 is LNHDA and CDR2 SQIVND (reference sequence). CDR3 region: CASSISPNNEQFF. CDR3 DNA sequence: TGTGCCAGTAGTATATCTCCTAACAATGAGCAGTTCTTC.

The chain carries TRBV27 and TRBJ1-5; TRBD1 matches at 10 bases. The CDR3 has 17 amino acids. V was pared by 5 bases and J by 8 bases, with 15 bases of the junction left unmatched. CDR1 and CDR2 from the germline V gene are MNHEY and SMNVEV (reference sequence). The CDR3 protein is CASSRLGGDRGTEPQHF. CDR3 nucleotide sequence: TGTGCCAGCAGTCGCTTAGGGGGGGACAGGGGAACTGAGCCCCAGCATTTT.

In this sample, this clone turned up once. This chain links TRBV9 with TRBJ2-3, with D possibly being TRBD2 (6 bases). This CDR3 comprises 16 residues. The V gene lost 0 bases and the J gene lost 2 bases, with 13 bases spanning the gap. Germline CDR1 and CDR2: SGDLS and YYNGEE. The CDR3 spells CASSVGGGEITDTQYF. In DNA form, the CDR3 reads TGTGCCAGCAGCGTAGGTGGCGGGGAGATCACAGATACGCAGTATTTT.

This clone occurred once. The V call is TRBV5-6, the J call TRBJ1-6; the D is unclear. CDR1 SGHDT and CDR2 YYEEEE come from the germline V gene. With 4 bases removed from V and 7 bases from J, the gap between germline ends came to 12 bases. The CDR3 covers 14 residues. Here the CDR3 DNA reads TGTGCCAGCAGCCCACAATATTTGAATTCACCCCTCCACTTT. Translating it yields CASSPQYLNSPLHF.

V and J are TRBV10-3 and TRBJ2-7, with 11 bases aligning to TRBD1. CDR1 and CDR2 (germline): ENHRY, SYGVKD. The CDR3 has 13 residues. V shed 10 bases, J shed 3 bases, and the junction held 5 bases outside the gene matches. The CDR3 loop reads CATTGTGGYEQYF. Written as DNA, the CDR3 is TGTGCCACCACCGGGACAGGGGGCTACGAGCAGTACTTC.

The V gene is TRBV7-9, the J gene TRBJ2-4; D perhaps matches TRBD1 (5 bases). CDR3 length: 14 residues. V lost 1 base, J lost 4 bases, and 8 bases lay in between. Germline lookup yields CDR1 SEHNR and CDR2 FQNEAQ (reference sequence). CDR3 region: CASSLGQIKNIQYF. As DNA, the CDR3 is TGTGCCAGCAGCTTAGGACAGATTAAAAACATTCAGTACTTC.

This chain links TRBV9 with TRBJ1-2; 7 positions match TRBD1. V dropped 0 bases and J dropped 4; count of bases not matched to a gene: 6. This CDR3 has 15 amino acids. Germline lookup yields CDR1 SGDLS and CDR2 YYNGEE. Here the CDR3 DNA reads TGTGCCAGCAGCGTAGAAGGGGACAGTCCCTATGGCTACACCTTC. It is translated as CASSVEGDSPYGYTF.

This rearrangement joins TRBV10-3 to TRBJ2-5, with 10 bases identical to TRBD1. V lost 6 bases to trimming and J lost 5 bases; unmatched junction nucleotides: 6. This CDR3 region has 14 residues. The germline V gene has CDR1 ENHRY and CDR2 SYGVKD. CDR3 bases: TGTGCCATCAGCTCGACAGGGGGCGTCGAGACCCAGTACTTC. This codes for CAISSTGGVETQYF.

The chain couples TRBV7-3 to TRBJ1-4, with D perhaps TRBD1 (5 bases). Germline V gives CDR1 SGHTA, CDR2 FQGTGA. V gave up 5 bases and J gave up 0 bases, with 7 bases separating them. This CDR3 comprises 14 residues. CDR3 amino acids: CASSPTATNEKLFF. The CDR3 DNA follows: TGTGCCAGCAGCCCGACAGCAACTAATGAAAAACTGTTTTTT.

The chain's CDR3 is CAWRSRQRNLNSPLHF. The CDR3 nucleotides read TGTGCCTGGAGATCAAGGCAGCGAAACCTTAATTCACCCCTCCACTTT. The chain is built from TRBV30 and TRBJ1-6; no clear D gene. Trimming cost V 3 bases and J 6 bases, with 18 bases left between them. Germline values: CDR1 GTSNPN, CDR2 SVGIG (reference sequence). This CDR3 is 16 amino acids long.

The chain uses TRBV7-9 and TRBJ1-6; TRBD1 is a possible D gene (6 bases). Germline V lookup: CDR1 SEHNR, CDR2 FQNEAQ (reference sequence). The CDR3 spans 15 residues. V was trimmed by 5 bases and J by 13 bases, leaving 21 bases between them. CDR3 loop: CASSPDRRMERPLHF. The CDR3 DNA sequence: TGTGCCAGCAGCCCCGACAGGCGAATGGAGAGGCCCCTCCACTTT.

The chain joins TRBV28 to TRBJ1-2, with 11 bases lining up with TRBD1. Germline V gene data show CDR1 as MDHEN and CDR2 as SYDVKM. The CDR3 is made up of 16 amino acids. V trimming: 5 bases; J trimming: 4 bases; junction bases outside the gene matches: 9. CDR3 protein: CASSPGQGAFVYGYTF. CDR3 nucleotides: TGTGCCAGCAGTCCCGGACAGGGGGCGTTTGTCTATGGCTACACCTTC.

CDR3 DNA: TGTGCCAGCAGTTCGGGACACCCCCAAGAGACCCAGTACTTC. Amino acid sequence: CASSSGHPQETQYF. This sequence joins TRBV25-1 and TRBJ2-5; D is perhaps TRBD1 (6 bases). The CDR3 loop spans 14 amino acids. The germline V and J ends were trimmed by 5 bases and 1 base, with 11 bases remaining between them. The germline CDR1 and CDR2 sequences are MGHDK and SYGVNS.

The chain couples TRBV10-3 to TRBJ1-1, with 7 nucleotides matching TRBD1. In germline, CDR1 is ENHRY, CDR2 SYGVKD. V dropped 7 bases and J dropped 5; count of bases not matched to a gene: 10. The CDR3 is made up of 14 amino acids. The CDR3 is CAINHDRVGTEAFF. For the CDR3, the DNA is TGTGCCATCAACCACGACAGGGTCGGAACTGAAGCTTTCTTT.

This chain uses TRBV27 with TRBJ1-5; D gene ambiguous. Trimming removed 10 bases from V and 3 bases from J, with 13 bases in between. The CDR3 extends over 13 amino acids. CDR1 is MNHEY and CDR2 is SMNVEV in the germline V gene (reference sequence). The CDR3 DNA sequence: TGTGCCACCTCGGGTCAAGTCAATCAGCCCCAGCATTTT. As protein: CATSGQVNQPQHF.

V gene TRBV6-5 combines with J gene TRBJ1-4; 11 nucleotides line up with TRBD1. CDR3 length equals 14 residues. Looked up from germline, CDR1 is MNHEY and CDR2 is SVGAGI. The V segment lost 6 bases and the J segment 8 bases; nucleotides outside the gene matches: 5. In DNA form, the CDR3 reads TGTGCCAGCAGATGGACAGGGGGCAAGGAAAAACTGTTTTTT. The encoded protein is CASRWTGGKEKLFF.

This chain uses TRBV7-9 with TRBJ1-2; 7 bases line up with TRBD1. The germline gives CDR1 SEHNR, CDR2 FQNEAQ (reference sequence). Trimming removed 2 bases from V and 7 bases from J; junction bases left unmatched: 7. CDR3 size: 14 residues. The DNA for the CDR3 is TGTGCCAGCAGCTTAACAGACAGGGACCGTGGCTACACCTTC. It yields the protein CASSLTDRDRGYTF.

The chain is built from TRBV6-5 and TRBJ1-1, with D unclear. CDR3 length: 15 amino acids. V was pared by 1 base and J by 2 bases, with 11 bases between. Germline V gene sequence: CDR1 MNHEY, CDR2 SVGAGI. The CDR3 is CASSYWASLNTEAFF. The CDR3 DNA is TGTGCCAGCAGTTACTGGGCAAGTCTCAACACTGAAGCTTTCTTT.

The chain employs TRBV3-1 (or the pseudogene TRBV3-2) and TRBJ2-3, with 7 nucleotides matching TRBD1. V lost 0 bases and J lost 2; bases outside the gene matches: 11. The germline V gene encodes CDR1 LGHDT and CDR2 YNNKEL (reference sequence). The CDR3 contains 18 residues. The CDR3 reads CASSQELPTGFNTDTQYF. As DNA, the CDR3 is TGTGCCAGCAGCCAAGAACTCCCGACAGGGTTCAACACAGATACGCAGTATTTT.

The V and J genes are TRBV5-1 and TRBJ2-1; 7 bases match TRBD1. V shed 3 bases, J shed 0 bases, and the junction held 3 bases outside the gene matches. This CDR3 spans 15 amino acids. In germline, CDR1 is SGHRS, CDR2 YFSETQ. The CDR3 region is CASSWGQSSYNEQFF. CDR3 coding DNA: TGCGCCAGCAGCTGGGGACAGAGCTCCTACAATGAGCAGTTCTTC.

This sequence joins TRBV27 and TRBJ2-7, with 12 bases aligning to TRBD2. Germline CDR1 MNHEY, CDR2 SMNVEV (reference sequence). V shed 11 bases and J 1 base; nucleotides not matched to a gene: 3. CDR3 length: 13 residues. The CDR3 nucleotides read TGTGCCGCGGGACTAGCGGGTTCCTACGAGCAGTACTTC. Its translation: CAAGLAGSYEQYF.